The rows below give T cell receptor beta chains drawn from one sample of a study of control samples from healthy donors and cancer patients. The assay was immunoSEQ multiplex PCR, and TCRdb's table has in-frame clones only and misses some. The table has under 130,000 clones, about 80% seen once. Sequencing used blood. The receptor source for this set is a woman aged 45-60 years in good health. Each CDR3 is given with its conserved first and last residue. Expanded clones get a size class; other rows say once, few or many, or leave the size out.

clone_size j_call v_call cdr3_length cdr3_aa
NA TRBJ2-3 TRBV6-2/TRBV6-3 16 CASSPLSGRSTDTQYF
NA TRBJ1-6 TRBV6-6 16 CASTLHLTGGDSPLHF
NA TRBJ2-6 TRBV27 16 CASSTRTDSGANVLTF
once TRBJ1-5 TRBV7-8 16 CASSATQGAGNQPQHF
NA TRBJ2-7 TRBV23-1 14 CANLSGGTFWEQYF
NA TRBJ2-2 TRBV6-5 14 CASSPVATTGELFF
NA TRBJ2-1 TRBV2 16 CASIPDRGSTYNEQFF
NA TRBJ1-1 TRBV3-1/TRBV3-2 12 CASSQGMAVTFF
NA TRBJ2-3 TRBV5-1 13 CAGSVSATDTQYF
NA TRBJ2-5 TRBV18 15 CASSPSVQGRETQYF
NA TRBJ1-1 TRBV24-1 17 CATSDPNPDRGNTEAFF
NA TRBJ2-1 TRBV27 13 CASSLSRTREEFF
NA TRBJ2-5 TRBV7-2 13 CASSLARQETQYF
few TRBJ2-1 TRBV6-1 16 CASSEASGRAGYEQFF
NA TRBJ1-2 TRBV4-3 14 CASSQDLSGYGYTF
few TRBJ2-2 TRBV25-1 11 CASGPTGELFF
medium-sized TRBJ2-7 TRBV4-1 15 CASSQEGQGHYEQYF
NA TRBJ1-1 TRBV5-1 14 CASSLTGMNTEAFF
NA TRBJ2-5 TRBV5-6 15 CASSPRTGAKETQYF
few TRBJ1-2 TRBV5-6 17 CASSLRPGRFTIYGYTF
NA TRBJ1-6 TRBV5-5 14 CASSLGTGNSPLHF
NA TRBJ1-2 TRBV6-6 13 CASGPAVNYGYTF
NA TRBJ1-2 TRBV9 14 CASSPTGDNYGYTF
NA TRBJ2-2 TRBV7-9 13 CASSYVLTGELFF
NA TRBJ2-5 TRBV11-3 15 CASSPGTTQLRTQYF
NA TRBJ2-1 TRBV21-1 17 CASSIRKGGSSYNEQFF
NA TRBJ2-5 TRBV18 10 CASSVETQYF
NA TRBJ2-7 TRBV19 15 CASSESGTGHYEQYF
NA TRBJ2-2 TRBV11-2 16 CASSLTGGGGTGELFF
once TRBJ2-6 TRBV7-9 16 CASIVGSYSGANVLTF
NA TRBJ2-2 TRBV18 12 CASSPKDGELFF
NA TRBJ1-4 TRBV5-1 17 CASRQGALSSTNEKLFF
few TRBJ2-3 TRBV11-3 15 CASSFGLDVTDTQYF
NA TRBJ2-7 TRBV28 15 CASGSFLNEAYEQYF
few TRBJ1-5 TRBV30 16 CAWTPADREQGQPQHF
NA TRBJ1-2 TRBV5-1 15 CASSRGHLTNYGYTF
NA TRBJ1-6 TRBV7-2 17 CASSGGGLGSFNSPLHF
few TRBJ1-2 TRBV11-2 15 CASSLVSGANYGYTF
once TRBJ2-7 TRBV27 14 CASSWTGSQGVKYF
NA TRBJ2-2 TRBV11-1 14 CASSLAENTGELFF
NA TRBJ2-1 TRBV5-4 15 CASSLFRGRSNEQFF
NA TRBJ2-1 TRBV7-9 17 CASSLALAAPKGNEQFF
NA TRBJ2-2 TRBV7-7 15 CASSQTSANTGELFF